The source of this T cell receptor (beta chain) is a study of CD8+ T cells in alopecia areata (dated by TCRdb to between 2018 and 2020). Context from the whole study: Treated patients were enrolled in an open-label pilot trial of oral tofacitinib, 5 to 10 mg twice daily, for moderate-to-severe alopecia areata. immunoSEQ multiplex PCR using 35 Vbeta forward primers and 13 Jbeta reverse primers was used to amplify TCRbeta CDR3 regions. RNA came from the PAXgene miRNA kit for fixed scalp, the miRNeasy kit for PBMCs, and the RNeasy kit for mouse skin. Scalp tissue and sorted CD4+ and CD8+ peripheral blood T cells from patchy and totalis/universalis alopecia areata patients and from healthy controls were covered by human TCRbeta sequencing. Tofacitinib-treated patients had biopsies at baseline and at 4 and 24 weeks of treatment, with a later scalp biopsy in several patients. The study used high-throughput TCRbeta sequencing to examine T cell clonal expansion in alopecia areata, in both the C3H/HeJ mouse model and human patients. Patients stayed on tofacitinib for 6 to 18 months and then had 6 months of follow-up off drug so that delayed response and recurrence could be assessed. Disease severity in treated patients was measured with the SALT score, which quantifies the percentage of affected scalp surface area. Clonality in the scalp was compared among normal scalp (n=4), patchy alopecia areata scalp (n=8), and alopecia totalis/universalis scalp (n=8).

Trimming takes 5 bases from V and 8 bases from J, and the germline ends sit 10 bases apart. CDR1 is given as MDHEN and CDR2 as SYDVKM, both from the germline V gene. There are 12 amino acids in the CDR3, from cysteine to phenylalanine inclusive. The only DNA kept is the CDR3, 36 bases in frame from the first base. The time point label corresponds to: roughly 27 days on oral tofacitinib. The sample's treatment or condition, from its label and the paper: oral pan-JAK inhibitor, 5-10 mg twice daily. Peripheral blood and lesional scalp punch biopsies were obtained from patients with alopecia areata. PBMCs were isolated by density centrifugation and stained for CD3, CD4 and CD8, after which CD4+ and CD8+ T cells were sorted on a FACSAria. Libraries were made using the immunoSEQ multiplex PCR assay. For TCR sequencing, RNA was extracted from every sample and reverse transcribed into cDNA to serve as template. First-strand cDNA was synthesized using SuperScript III with a 2:1 mix of oligo-dT and random hexamers. A synthetic immune receptor repertoire was used to gauge amplification bias, and whatever bias remained was removed computationally. Processing in the source paper ran as follows. Raw reads were preprocessed for error removal, and CDR3 was defined according to IMGT conventions as running from the conserved cysteine to phenylalanine. Clonality was calculated as 1 minus Shannon entropy normalized by log2 of the number of productive unique TCRs. Whether each scalp clone was CD4 or CD8 was inferred by checking scalp TCRbeta sequences against the CD4 and CD8 repertoires from sorted blood. In its TCRdb copy, this immuneACCESS table keeps in-frame sequences only and misses some clones. Where compared with another copy, unresolved V genes explain less than half of these, and the others have no known cause. V and J calls and clone size are copied from that table; D and trimming were computed from the DNA. The sample table contains 90,000 to 150,000 clones; only one count was recorded for less than 75% of them. The ten largest clones add up to around 30% of the sample.

Here is what the overall study found, with its caveats: Compared with normal scalp, lesional scalp had higher clonality and more expanded CD8+ clones, particularly in alopecia totalis/universalis, a pattern that suggests antigenic drive. Because the treated cohort was small and had just a single nonresponder, larger studies are needed to establish links between baseline CD8+ expansion and response. During tofacitinib treatment, many expanded lesional clones stuck around in both scalp and blood, and this persistence may partly explain why relapse happens after treatment is stopped. Unlike mouse skin, where gammadelta T cells dominate, normal human skin contains resident alphabeta T cells that get sequenced too, which complicates analysis of the scalp TCR repertoire. Tofacitinib significantly decreased scalp clonality and the number of expanded CD8+ clones among the top 100 scalp clones. TCR sequences shared between patients were less clear than in mice, possibly partly because of HLA diversity in the patient population.

Notes on this clone: Its antigen is not yet known. No quality values exist for individual bases; no much larger clone is one base distant.

Here the sequenced sample was CD8+ T cells sorted from blood, taken at week 4, from a patient treated with tofacitinib. This chain joins TRBV28 to TRBJ2-4; confidence is insufficient to name the D gene. This TCR derives from a human donor with alopecia areata. The CDR3 loop reads CASSGQKDIQYF. The DNA sequence is as follows: TGTGCCAGCAGTGGGCAGAAGGACATTCAGTACTTC.